The TCR beta chain described here comes from a study of shared T cell receptors in the human thymus (dated by TCRdb to about 2021). For the study in its entirety: The study examined how the human thymus generates shared, self-reactive T-cell receptor alpha chains.

About this clone itself: Its target antigen remains unknown. No much larger clone exists at a distance of one base, and base qualities are not known.

Deletion took 0 bases off V and 7 bases off J, with a span of 10 bases between the germline ends. CDR1 and CDR2, per the germline V gene, are SGHRS and YFSETQ. Including the terminal cysteine and phenylalanine, the CDR3 comprises 13 residues. The entry retains the CDR3 DNA only, 39 bases that are in frame from base 1. The library was built by means of the immunoSEQ multiplex PCR assay. Held by TCRdb, this immuneACCESS table contains in-frame sequences only and omits some clones. Under half of the omission traces to an unresolved V gene where checked; the cause of the rest is unknown. Within this sample are roughly 660,000 clones, with 85% to 90% of them counted one time only. The biggest ten clones account for around 0.01% of the sample. The sample was also linked to a second study, of human thymus T cells. In that second paper, the authors write: The donors were immunologically healthy infants in Finland who had open corrective cardiac surgery for congenital heart defects. The thymus tissue came from surgical resects taken out during corrective cardiac surgery. Biased V and J gene segment usage appeared to be present in both thymic and peripheral blood repertoires. Highly overlapping thymic TCR repertoires among unrelated individuals were reported in the related research. The study characterized TCR alpha and beta repertoires from about 8 infant thymus samples and four related peripheral blood samples. Donor ages ranged from roughly 6 to 244 days, and the cohort comprised six or seven male and a couple of female infants. Thymocytes were mechanically released from the tissue and were stored as pellets of about 9.5-31 million cells at -70 degrees C. Genomic DNA was extracted from frozen cell pellets with a QIAsymphony instrument. The immunoSEQ multiplex PCR assay was used to amplify the TCRB and TCRAD loci from a standardized amount of quality-controlled genomic DNA. Amplicons spanned the V(D)J region at a length sufficient to cover the CDR3 and identify V and J genes. Amplicon sequencing was performed on an Illumina platform through the commercial immunoSEQ service. Corrections for primer bias and sequencing errors followed previously described methods, while TCRAD and TCRB definitions were based on the IMGT database. immunoSEQ Analyzer 3.0 and VDJTools were used for repertoire analysis, which covered basic statistics, V/J segment usage, diversity estimates, rarefaction and pairwise overlap. To estimate diversity, the Chao1, ChaoE, Efron-Thisted, Shannon and inverse Simpson indices were applied, and diversity was also estimated on datasets down-sampled to the smallest sample. Repertoire overlap was determined by strict matching of CDR3 nucleotide sequence, V gene and J gene, and Jaccard-based multidimensional scaling clustering was applied. On average, thymus samples gave 750,000 to 1,000,000 unique TCRB clonotypes, whereas blood samples gave about 84,000.

This receptor was obtained from a boy less than two years old with a congenital heart defect. Donor details come from another sample of the same person, matched by shared clones. The material sequenced was thymocytes. The chain is assembled from TRBV5-1 and TRBJ1-2; 5 matching bases give a weak D call of TRBD1. The DNA is as follows: TGCGCCAGCAGCTTGGCGGGGGTGGGTGGCTACACCTTC. Its amino acids are CASSLAGVGGYTF.